A single sample is the source of the 20 T cell receptor beta chains below, sequenced in a study of cytomegalovirus exposure and HLA in healthy donors. Primers for the PCR totalled 60 Vbeta and 13 Jbeta. Clones were read by immunoSEQ multiplex PCR, and TCRdb kept only the in-frame ones, dropping some. The repertoire holds approximately 140,000 clones, with roughly two thirds as singletons. Specimen: PBMCs. The receptors originated from a human donor in good health.

V and J are TRBV11-2 and TRBJ2-3, with D perhaps matching TRBD2 (6 bases). Germline V lookup: CDR1 SGHAT, CDR2 FQNNGV. The V end lost 3 bases, the J end lost 9 bases, and 16 bases lay between the germline ends. CDR3 length: 14 amino acids. This CDR3 reads CASSLGREFGTQYF. The CDR3 DNA reads TGTGCCAGCAGCTTGGGACGGGAGTTCGGGACGCAGTATTTT.

This chain joins TRBV6-5 and TRBJ2-3, with TRBD2 as a possible D gene (6 bases). Trimming removed 2 bases at V and 4 bases at J, with 10 bases between. CDR3 size: 14 residues. CDR1 is MNHEY and CDR2 is SVGAGI in the germline V gene. The CDR3 here is CASSYAGSADTQYF. The CDR3 DNA follows: TGTGCCAGCAGTTACGCCGGGAGCGCAGATACGCAGTATTTT.

The rearrangement links TRBV4-1 to TRBJ2-7; 9 bases match TRBD2. From germline, CDR1 is MGHRA and CDR2 YSYEKL. V was clipped by 1 base and J by 4 bases; unmatched bases: 5. The CDR3 covers 15 residues. Here the CDR3 DNA reads TGCGCCAGCAGCCAAGGCCTAGCGGGGTCATACGAGCAGTACTTC. Translating it yields CASSQGLAGSYEQYF.

V gene TRBV11-2 combines with J gene TRBJ2-5; possibly TRBD1 for D (5 bases). The CDR3 extends over 15 amino acids. Germline-derived CDR1 and CDR2 are SGHAT and FQNNGV. Trimming cost V 5 bases and J 4 bases, with 17 bases left between them. The DNA for the CDR3 is TGTGCCAGCAGCCCCCAAGCAGGGTTTGGAGAGACCCAGTACTTC. It translates to CASSPQAGFGETQYF.

The CDR3: CATARQGYNEQFF. CDR3 nucleotide sequence: TGTGCCACAGCCAGACAGGGGTACAATGAGCAGTTCTTC. V and J are TRBV19 and TRBJ2-1; 8 nucleotides match TRBD1. V shed 10 bases, J shed 4 bases, and the junction held 6 bases outside the gene matches. CDR3 length: 13 residues. Per germline, CDR1 LNHDA and CDR2 SQIVND (reference sequence).

V usage is TRBV5-6 and J usage is TRBJ2-7; possibly TRBD2 for D (6 bases). With 5 bases removed from V and 0 bases from J, the gap between germline ends came to 18 bases. The CDR3 is 16 residues long. Germline CDR1 SGHDT, CDR2 YYEEEE. The CDR3 is CASSFVSGLSSYEQYF. The CDR3 bases are TGTGCCAGCAGTTTCGTTAGCGGATTAAGCTCCTACGAGCAGTACTTC.

The rearrangement joins TRBV9 to TRBJ2-3; D may be TRBD2 (6 bases). This CDR3 region has 14 residues. The germline V gene has CDR1 SGDLS and CDR2 YYNGEE. V was pared by 5 bases and J by 0 bases, with 10 bases between. This CDR3 reads CASSFAGSTDTQYF. CDR3 coding DNA: TGTGCCAGCAGTTTTGCGGGGAGCACAGATACGCAGTATTTT.

The genes are TRBV28 and TRBJ2-7; perhaps TRBD1 as D (6 bases). The CDR3 consists of 14 residues. Trimming cost V 6 bases and J 3 bases, with 15 bases left between them. Germline V gene data show CDR1 as MDHEN and CDR2 as SYDVKM. CDR3 residues: CASSPGGQYYEQYF. DNA of the CDR3: TGTGCCAGCAGCCCTGGAGGACAGTACTACGAGCAGTACTTC. Filled out from reference TRBV28 and TRBJ2-7, the complete variable domain reads DVKVTQSSRYLVKRTGEKVFLECVQDMDHENMFWYRQDPGLGLRLIYFSYDVKMKEKGDIPEGYSVSREKKERFSLILESASTNQTSMYLCASSPGGQYYEQYFGPGTRLTVT.

The V call is TRBV19, the J call TRBJ1-1; 7 bases are a match to TRBD1. V was pared by 7 bases and J by 4 bases, with 9 bases of the junction left unmatched. This CDR3 is 14 amino acids long. Germline V gene data show CDR1 as LNHDA and CDR2 as SQIVND (reference sequence). Here the CDR3 reads CASTEDRSGTEAFF. The CDR3 nucleotides read TGTGCCAGTACCGAGGACAGGTCCGGCACTGAAGCTTTCTTT.

The chain recombines TRBV27 with TRBJ1-2, with TRBD1 matching 8 bases. After removal of 0 bases from V and 6 bases from J, the junction contained 9 bases not matched to a gene. Looked up from germline, CDR1 is MNHEY and CDR2 is SMNVEV (reference sequence). This CDR3 has 16 residues. The chain's CDR3 is CASSLSRTGSPDGYTF. In nucleotides, the CDR3 is TGTGCCAGCAGTTTATCTAGGACAGGGTCCCCGGATGGCTACACCTTC.

The rearrangement links TRBV10-2 to TRBJ2-3; no clear D. The CDR3 spans 13 residues. Germline V gives CDR1 WSHSY, CDR2 SAAADI. Deletions cut 6 bases from V and 6 bases from J, with 13 bases between. The CDR3 DNA sequence: TGCGCCAGCAGAATTAAGCGTTTGGATACGCAGTATTTT. Amino acids: CASRIKRLDTQYF.

A few counts support this clone. V usage is TRBV5-4 and J usage is TRBJ2-7, with D uncertain. The V gene lost 5 bases and the J gene lost 3 bases, with 6 bases spanning the gap. Germline CDR1 reads SGHNT; CDR2 reads YYREEE (reference sequence). The CDR3 runs to 11 residues. CDR3 region: CASSSVYEQYF. Written as DNA, the CDR3 is TGTGCCAGCAGTTCTGTCTACGAGCAGTACTTC.

The chain links TRBV2 to TRBJ2-5; D not resolved. The V end was cut by 9 bases, the J end by 3 bases, with 11 bases between. This CDR3 has 12 residues. The germline V gene encodes CDR1 SNHLY and CDR2 FYNNEI. The CDR3 bases are TGTGCCAGTGGGTTTCGGGAAGAGACCCAGTACTTC. Protein sequence: CASGFREETQYF.

This chain joins TRBV5-6 and TRBJ2-7; 11 bases align to TRBD2. The CDR3 has 15 amino acids. CDR1 and CDR2 (germline): SGHDT, YYEEEE. Unmatched junction bases numbered 1, after V lost 0 bases and J lost 2 bases. This chain's CDR3 is CASSLGSGRAYEQYF. The CDR3 DNA reads as TGTGCCAGCAGCTTGGGTAGCGGGAGGGCCTACGAGCAGTACTTC.

This clone turned up a few times. This chain links TRBV4-1 with TRBJ1-1; TRBD1 matches 8 bases. V shed 4 bases, J shed 5 bases, and the junction held 3 bases outside the gene matches. Germline V gene data show CDR1 as MGHRA and CDR2 as YSYEKL. The CDR3 totals 13 residues. The chain's CDR3 is CASSLNRGTEAFF. CDR3 sequence (DNA): TGCGCCAGCAGCCTAAACAGGGGGACTGAAGCTTTCTTT.

This clone turned up a few times. The rearrangement links TRBV6-6 to TRBJ2-1; D is ambiguous. The V end was cut by 2 bases, the J end by 8 bases, with 7 bases between. The CDR3 loop spans 12 amino acids. Germline V gene sequence: CDR1 MNHNY, CDR2 SVGAGI (reference sequence). This CDR3 reads CASSYGRYEQFF. CDR3 coding DNA: TGTGCCAGCAGTTACGGCAGATATGAGCAGTTCTTC.

The CDR3 DNA reads TGTGCCAGCTCACCAGATACTGGGACTAGCGGGGCATGGAATGAGCAGTTCTTC. Residues: CASSPDTGTSGAWNEQFF. V gene TRBV18 combines with J gene TRBJ2-1; 13 nucleotides match TRBD2. This CDR3 is built from 18 residues. With 2 bases clipped from V and 7 bases from J, the junction kept 11 bases outside the gene matches. Germline CDR1 KGHSH, CDR2 LQKENI.

This chain connects TRBV9 to TRBJ2-2; possible D gene TRBD2, 6 bases. CDR3 size: 14 residues. The V gene's germline CDR1 is SGDLS and CDR2 YYNGEE. V was trimmed by 4 bases and J by 11 bases, leaving 18 bases between them. The CDR3 sequence: CASSSRDGSPELFF. CDR3 sequence (DNA): TGTGCCAGCAGCAGCCGGGACGGGAGCCCCGAGCTGTTTTTT. Full variable domain (outside the CDR3, taken from reference TRBV9 and TRBJ2-2): DSGVTQTPKHLITATGQRVTLRCSPRSGDLSVYWYQQSLDQGLQFLIQYYNGEERAKGNILERFSAQQFPDLHSELNLSSLELGDSALYFCASSSRDGSPELFFGEGSRLTVL.

The rearrangement joins TRBV6-1 to TRBJ2-7, with 7 bases matching TRBD1. This CDR3 contains 14 residues. Germline V gene data show CDR1 as MNHNS and CDR2 as SASEGT. The J segment lost 2 bases and the V segment lost 3 bases, leaving 4 bases of the junction unmatched. CDR3 DNA: TGTGCCAGCAGTGAGGACAGGATCACCTACGAGCAGTACTTC. Its protein is CASSEDRITYEQYF.

The chain links TRBV12-2 to TRBJ2-1; the table's D call, TRBD2, has no DNA check behind it. TRBV12-2 counts as a pseudogene. The CDR3 consists of 13 residues. This chain's CDR3 is CASRLLDDNEQFF. The CDR3 region has the DNA TGTGCAAGTCGCTTACTAGATGACAATGAGCAGTTCTTC.